The present TCR beta chain was sequenced within a study of CD8+CD57+ T cells in acquired aplastic anemia. Patients picked for sequencing had shown CD8+CD57+ cell expansion detected by flow cytometry. Every patient had severe acquired aplastic anemia. This clonotype appeared many times. Germline CDR1 ENHRY, CDR2 SYGVKD. J gave up 5 bases and V 0 bases, and 7 bases lay outside the gene matches. This CDR3 has 16 residues. Profiles of TCR beta VDJ and CDR3 were generated from a genomic DNA template. TCRdb analysed the reads with MiXCR anew, one entry per CDR3 protein. This repertoire shows 200,000 to 250,000 distinct CDR3 sequences, around 49% found once; its top ten account for 15% to 20%.

This clonotype was sampled from a human donor with aplastic anemia. This chain links TRBV10-3 with TRBJ2-5, with 9 bases matching TRBD1. The sample was sorted CD4+, CD8+, or CD8+CD57+ T cells (not recorded which) from PBMCs. CDR3 in amino acids: CAISESWGGQGETQYF. CDR3 DNA: TGTGCCATCAGTGAGTCGTGGGGCGGACAGGGGGAGACCCAGTACTTC.